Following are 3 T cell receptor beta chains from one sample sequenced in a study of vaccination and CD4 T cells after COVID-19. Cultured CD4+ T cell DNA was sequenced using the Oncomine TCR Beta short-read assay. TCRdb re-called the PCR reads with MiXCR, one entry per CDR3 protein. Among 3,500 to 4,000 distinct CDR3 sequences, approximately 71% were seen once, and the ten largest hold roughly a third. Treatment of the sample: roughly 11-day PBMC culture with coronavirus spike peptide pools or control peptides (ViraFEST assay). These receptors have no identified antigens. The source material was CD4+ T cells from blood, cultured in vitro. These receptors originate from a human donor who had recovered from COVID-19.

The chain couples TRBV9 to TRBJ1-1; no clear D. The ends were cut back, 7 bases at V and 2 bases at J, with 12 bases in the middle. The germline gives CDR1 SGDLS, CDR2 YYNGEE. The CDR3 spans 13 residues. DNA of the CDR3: TGTGCCAGCGGCCGTACCCCTAACACTGAAGCTTTCTTT. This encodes CASGRTPNTEAFF.

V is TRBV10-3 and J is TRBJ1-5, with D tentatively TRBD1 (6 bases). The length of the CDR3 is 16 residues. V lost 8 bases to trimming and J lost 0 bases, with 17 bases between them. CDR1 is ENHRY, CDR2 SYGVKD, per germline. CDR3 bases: TGTGCCATCGGTTGGACAGAGGGATATAGCAATCAGCCCCAGCATTTT. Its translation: CAIGWTEGYSNQPQHF.

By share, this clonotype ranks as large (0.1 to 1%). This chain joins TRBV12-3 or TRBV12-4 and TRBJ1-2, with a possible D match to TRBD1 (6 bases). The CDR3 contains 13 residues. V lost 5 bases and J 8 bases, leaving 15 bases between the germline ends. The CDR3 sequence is CASSQGWRPGYTF. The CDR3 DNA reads TGTGCCAGCAGTCAGGGGTGGAGGCCAGGCTACACCTTC.